The 26 T cell receptor beta chains presented below share a single source sample, sequenced in a study of human T cells and chemical hapten exposure. Indicated time point: pre-sensitization, week 0. Documented treatment: therapeutic diphenylcyclopropenone sensitization with weekly scalp DPC. One entry per CDR3 protein results from TCRdb running MiXCR on the RACE reads. The table shows under 95,000 distinct CDR3 sequences, with around 8.8% occurring only once. The sample was whole blood, taken in connection with sensitization to the hapten diphenylcyclopropenone (DPC). Receptor source: a man aged 35-49 years with alopecia areata. Some clones in this sample may be carry-over from other donors' samples.

The chain couples TRBV5-1 to TRBJ2-7, with D perhaps matching TRBD1 (5 bases). Trimming shortened V by 4 bases and J by 5 bases, and 22 bases separated the two germline ends. CDR1 and CDR2 from the germline V gene are SGHRS and YFSETQ. The CDR3 is made up of 16 amino acids. This CDR3 reads CASSLGFGQGRDEQYF. The CDR3 bases are TGCGCCAGCAGCCTGGGGTTCGGGCAGGGTCGAGACGAGCAGTACTTC.

This clonotype was seen a few times. This sequence joins TRBV7-6 and TRBJ2-3; the D gene is possibly TRBD2 (6 bases). The germline V and J ends were trimmed by 5 bases and 0 bases, with 9 bases remaining between them. Germline values: CDR1 SGHVS, CDR2 FNYEAQ. This CDR3 has 14 amino acids. CDR3 DNA: TGTGCCAGCAGCGTTAGCGGTAGCACAGATACGCAGTATTTT. Translating gives CASSVSGSTDTQYF.

This clonotype showed up just once. With a much larger clone just one base away, this may be a read error. The chain couples TRBV14 to TRBJ2-3; D gene unclear. This CDR3 has 13 amino acids. Per germline, CDR1 SGHDN and CDR2 FVKESK. The CDR3 spells CGSSPILTDTQYF. CDR3 DNA: TGTGGCAGCAGCCCCATATTAACGGATACGCAGTATTTT.

The J gene is TRBJ2-1, the V gene TRBV30; D may match TRBD1 or TRBD2 (6 bases each). CDR1 and CDR2 from the germline V gene are GTSNPN and SVGIG (reference sequence). Trimming removed 3 bases at V and 3 bases at J, with 15 bases between. This CDR3 has 15 amino acids. This CDR3 reads CAWRTPGAHYNEQFF. DNA for the CDR3: TGTGCCTGGAGGACTCCGGGGGCACACTACAATGAGCAGTTCTTC.

This clonotype occurred many times. The genes are TRBV12-3 or TRBV12-4 and TRBJ1-6; maybe TRBD1 (6 bases). The CDR3 runs 15 residues. V lost 6 bases and J 5 bases, leaving 14 bases between the germline ends. CDR3 sequence: CASRMDSFHNSPLHF. The CDR3, as DNA: TGTGCCAGCAGGATGGACAGCTTCCATAATTCACCCCTCCACTTT.

This clonotype was seen many times. The rearrangement joins TRBV29-1 to TRBJ2-6; D gene unclear. The CDR3 sequence is 13 residues long. Germline CDR1 and CDR2: SQVTM and ANQGSEA. Trimming shortened V by 0 bases and J by 5 bases, and 5 bases separated the two germline ends. The CDR3 nucleotides read TGCAGCGTTGAAGAGGGTAGGGCCAACGTCCTGACTTTC. Protein: CSVEEGRANVLTF.

This rearrangement joins TRBV7-9 to TRBJ2-7, with D perhaps matching TRBD1 or TRBD2 (5 bases each). V lost 4 bases and J 3 bases, leaving 16 bases between the germline ends. This CDR3 is built from 15 residues. Germline-derived CDR1 and CDR2 are SEHNR and FQNEAQ (reference sequence). This CDR3 reads CASSSSRGGFYEQYF. CDR3 nucleotides: TGTGCCAGCAGCTCCTCCCGTGGGGGATTCTACGAGCAGTACTTC.

This clonotype was observed many times. V gene TRBV7-9 combines with J gene TRBJ1-3; tentative D call: TRBD1 (5 bases). The CDR3 spans 17 residues. Looked up from germline, CDR1 is SEHNR and CDR2 is FQNEAQ (reference sequence). V was clipped by 3 bases and J by 3 bases, with 18 bases between them. CDR3 nucleotides: TGTGCCAGCAGCTTGGGGCAGGGCTTCCTCTTTGGAAACACCATATATTTT. Encoded protein: CASSLGQGFLFGNTIYF.

The genes are TRBV7-9 and TRBJ2-1; weak D call: TRBD1 (5 bases). From germline, CDR1 is SEHNR and CDR2 FQNEAQ (reference sequence). V shed 3 bases and J shed 3 bases, with 12 bases lying between them. CDR3 length: 15 amino acids. The CDR3 sequence is CASSFRVGLYNEQFF. The CDR3 DNA reads TGTGCCAGCAGCTTTAGGGTGGGGCTCTACAATGAGCAGTTCTTC. The full variable domain, in which reference TRBV7-9 and TRBJ2-1 provide the parts outside the CDR3, is DTGVSQNPRHKITKRGQNVTFRCDPISEHNRLYWYRQTLGQGPEFLTYFQNEAQLEKSRLLSDRFSAERPKGSFSTLEIQRTEQGDSAMYLCASSFRVGLYNEQFFGPGTRLTVL.

There are a few counts of this clonotype. V usage is TRBV5-1 and J usage is TRBJ1-1, with D perhaps matching TRBD1 (5 bases). CDR1 and CDR2 from the germline V gene are SGHRS and YFSETQ. The CDR3 has 14 amino acids. V dropped 0 bases and J dropped 4 bases, with 10 bases sitting between them. CDR3 nucleotide sequence: TGCGCCAGCAGCTTGGCAGGGAGTCCCACTGAAGCTTTCTTT. The encoded protein is CASSLAGSPTEAFF.

This chain joins TRBV7-2 and TRBJ2-1, with unresolved D. CDR1 is SGHTA, CDR2 FQGNSA, per germline. The CDR3 runs to 12 residues. Deletions cut 1 base from V and 10 bases from J, with 8 bases between. The CDR3 protein is CASSLDYSEQFF. CDR3 sequence (DNA): TGTGCCAGCAGCTTAGACTATTCGGAGCAGTTCTTC.

This clonotype occurred many times. The CDR3 spells CASKTGEAPQHF. As DNA, the CDR3 is TGTGCCAGCAAAACCGGGGAGGCGCCCCAGCATTTT. This rearrangement joins TRBV27 to TRBJ1-5, with D unclear. CDR1 is MNHEY, CDR2 SMNVEV, per germline (reference sequence). This CDR3 contains 12 residues. The germline V and J ends were trimmed by 7 bases and 9 bases, with 13 bases remaining between them.

The V call is TRBV19, the J call TRBJ2-1; 9 bases are shared with TRBD2. The CDR3 extends over 17 amino acids. Looked up from germline, CDR1 is LNHDA and CDR2 is SQIVND (reference sequence). V lost 0 bases and J lost 8; bases outside the gene matches: 11. In DNA, the CDR3 is TGTGCCAGTAGTATAGATCCTAGGTCTAGCGGGAACGATGAGCAGTTCTTC. Encoded protein: CASSIDPRSSGNDEQFF.

This clonotype was found a few times. The gene calls are TRBV11-2 and TRBJ2-1, with a tentative D call TRBD2 (5 bases). Trimming pared 2 bases from V and 6 bases from J, leaving 11 bases between. The CDR3 runs to 14 residues. CDR1 SGHAT and CDR2 FQNNGV come from the germline V gene. The CDR3 DNA reads as TGTGCCAGCAGCTTATTAGCTCGGGGCAATGAGCAGTTCTTC. It codes for CASSLLARGNEQFF.

This clonotype showed up many times. The V and J genes are TRBV12-3 or TRBV12-4 and TRBJ1-5, with 7 positions matching TRBD1. This CDR3 is 13 amino acids long. V shed 5 bases, J shed 5 bases, and the junction held 3 bases outside the gene matches. The DNA for the CDR3 is TGTGCCAGCAGTACAGGGGACCATCAGCCCCAGCATTTT. Amino acid sequence: CASSTGDHQPQHF.

The V and J genes are TRBV7-2 and TRBJ2-5; tentative D call: TRBD2 (5 bases). Trimming left V 2 bases short and J 4 bases short, with 20 bases between. CDR1 is SGHTA, CDR2 FQGNSA, per germline. This CDR3 has 17 amino acids. In nucleotides, the CDR3 is TGTGCCAGCAGCTTATGGTCTAGCTTGGGCTTCGGAGAGACCCAGTACTTC. Its translation is CASSLWSSLGFGETQYF.

This clonotype was seen many times. The J gene is TRBJ2-3, the V gene TRBV12-3 or TRBV12-4, with D perhaps TRBD2 (5 bases). The CDR3 has 19 residues. The V end lost 7 bases, the J end lost 0 bases, and 26 bases lay between the germline ends. The CDR3 sequence: CASKTQRGRVGTSTDTQYF. The CDR3 DNA reads as TGTGCCAGCAAAACCCAACGGGGAAGGGTTGGAACTAGCACAGATACGCAGTATTTT.

On this clonotype itself: This may be a read error, as it is one base from a much larger clone. The chain carries TRBV7-2 and TRBJ2-7; D is tentatively TRBD1 or TRBD2 (5 bases each). The CDR3 length is 15 residues. Deletions cut 5 bases from V and 6 bases from J, with 20 bases between. Germline loops: CDR1 SGHTA, CDR2 FQGNSA. CDR3 coding DNA: TGTGCCAGCAGCACTGTTCTTCGGGGCCCCTGCGAGCAGTACTTC. Amino acids: CASSTVLRGPCEQYF.

This clonotype was counted at least ten times. The chain uses TRBV29-1 and TRBJ2-1; 7 bases are shared with TRBD2. V dropped 5 bases and J dropped 5; count of bases not matched to a gene: 6. Germline CDR1 SQVTM, CDR2 ANQGSEA. There are 13 residues in the CDR3. CDR3 region: CSVRGSLNNEQFF. The CDR3 DNA reads TGCAGCGTTCGCGGGAGTTTAAACAATGAGCAGTTCTTC.

This clonotype was detected ten times or more. This sequence joins TRBV7-2 and TRBJ2-7, with 7 positions matching TRBD1. The germline V gene encodes CDR1 SGHTA and CDR2 FQGNSA. The CDR3 has 14 residues. V lost 3 bases to trimming and J lost 1 base; unmatched junction nucleotides: 3. The CDR3 spells CASSFSGQSYEQYV. CDR3 coding DNA: TGTGCCAGCAGCTTCTCGGGACAGTCCTACGAGCAGTACGTC.

This rearrangement joins TRBV7-2 to TRBJ2-3; 12 bases are a match to TRBD2. After removal of 6 bases from V and 1 base from J, the junction contained 8 bases not matched to a gene. The CDR3 has 17 amino acids. Germline CDR1 and CDR2: SGHTA and FQGNSA. CDR3 sequence: CASRTSGRYQGTDTQYF. In nucleotides, the CDR3 is TGTGCCAGCAGAACTAGCGGGAGGTACCAGGGCACAGATACGCAGTATTTT.

This clonotype was found many times. The V gene is TRBV6-2 or TRBV6-3, the J gene TRBJ2-3; TRBD2 matches 11 bases. The CDR3 consists of 16 residues. The germline CDR1 and CDR2 sequences are MNHEY and SVGEGT. With 2 bases clipped from V and 3 bases from J, the junction kept 4 bases outside the gene matches. CDR3 residues: CASSYLGTSGTDTQYF. The CDR3 DNA reads TGTGCCAGCAGTTACCTCGGGACTAGCGGTACAGATACGCAGTATTTT.

Comments on this clonotype: The junction and the germline gene differ at one end; a read error may be behind it. The gene calls are TRBV6-5 and TRBJ1-5; D gene unclear. The CDR3 extends over 14 amino acids. Germline V gene data show CDR1 as MNHEY and CDR2 as SVGAGI. The DNA of the CDR3 is TGTACCAGCAATATTCGGGGTAGCAATCAGCCCCAGCATTTT. Encoded protein: CTSNIRGSNQPQHF.

The gene calls are TRBV11-3 and TRBJ1-4; 10 nucleotides agree with TRBD1. CDR1 SGHNT and CDR2 YENEEA come from the germline V gene. With V trimmed by 3 bases and J by 6 bases, 4 bases remained unmatched. The CDR3 has 15 amino acids. The CDR3 region is CASSFTGTGDEKLFF. For the CDR3, the DNA is TGTGCCAGCAGCTTTACCGGGACAGGGGATGAAAAACTGTTTTTT.

Ten or more counts support this clonotype. The rearrangement uses TRBV20-1 and TRBJ2-7, with TRBD1 matching over 7 bases. The CDR3 is made up of 14 amino acids. V shed 0 bases and J 4 bases; nucleotides not matched to a gene: 6. Germline CDR1 is DFQATT and CDR2 is SNEGSKA (reference sequence). The CDR3 reads CSAREDDRAYEQYF. CDR3 bases: TGCAGTGCTAGAGAGGACGACAGGGCATACGAGCAGTACTTC.

This clonotype was picked up many times. This rearrangement joins TRBV5-4 to TRBJ2-3; D gene unclear. Germline-derived CDR1 and CDR2 are SGHNT and YYREEE (reference sequence). Trimming removed 0 bases at V and 4 bases at J, with 9 bases between. The CDR3 is made up of 14 amino acids. The DNA of the CDR3 is TGTGCCAGCAGCTTGGCTAATCAAGCAGATACGCAGTATTTT. Its translation: CASSLANQADTQYF.